The clone carrying this T cell receptor beta chain showed up just once. The antigen remains unidentified. The sample is drawn from a study of lymphopenia after photon versus proton radiotherapy. Study outcomes and limitations: Under photons, naive T cells and diversity fell while effector/memory populations rose. Oligoclonal CD8+ Temra expansion after nadir drove photon patients' diversity drop. Authors raise, but do not show, better survival with proton therapy. Post-nadir TCR diversity decline inversely tracked overall survival among those who died.

Germline CDR1 reads MNHEY; CDR2 reads SVGAGI. Deletions cut 5 bases from V and 7 bases from J, with 11 bases between. There are 12 residues in the CDR3. Some clones are missing from TCRdb's copy, which holds only in-frame ones; the method was immunoSEQ multiplex PCR. The table includes 55,000 to 70,000 clones, approximately 87% detected once. The material was peripheral blood, obtained from a patient treated with proton-based radiotherapy. The source of this sequence is a man at least 80 years old with esophageal cancer. The rearrangement uses TRBV6-5 and TRBJ1-1; a possible D gene is TRBD1 (5 bases). CDR3 sequence: CASSPGGSEAFF. The CDR3 coding sequence is TGTGCCAGCAGTCCTGGGGGGAGTGAAGCTTTCTTT.